This TCR beta chain was observed in a study of CD8 T cells in ankylosing spondylitis. Study results and limitations: In ankylosing spondylitis patients, matched synovial fluid reportedly showed significant enrichment of disease-linked clones. A TCR beta motif made of about eight highly homologous variants seemed typical of ankylosing spondylitis blood. In the blood and synovial fluid of reactive arthritis, some motif variants had been previously reported.

For this clonotype: Antigen unknown.

V shed 2 bases, J shed 4 bases, and the junction held 8 bases outside the gene matches. This CDR3 spans 16 amino acids. Germline-derived CDR1 and CDR2 are SGHNT and YYREEE (reference sequence). TCR beta libraries were made by quantitative 5'-RACE with molecular barcodes. TCRdb redid the calling of the 5' RACE reads with MiXCR, one entry per CDR3 protein. The sample yields 750,000 to 850,000 distinct CDR3 sequences, 12% seen once. The chain carries TRBV5-4 and TRBJ2-2; 7 nucleotides align to TRBD2. The sequence was collected from a male donor with ankylosing spondylitis. Sequenced sample: blood, either unsorted or a sorted T cell fraction (not recorded which). CDR3 in DNA: TGTGCCAGCAGCTTTGGGGGGAGGGCCGGCACCGGGGAGCTGTTTTTT. Translation gives CASSFGGRAGTGELFF.